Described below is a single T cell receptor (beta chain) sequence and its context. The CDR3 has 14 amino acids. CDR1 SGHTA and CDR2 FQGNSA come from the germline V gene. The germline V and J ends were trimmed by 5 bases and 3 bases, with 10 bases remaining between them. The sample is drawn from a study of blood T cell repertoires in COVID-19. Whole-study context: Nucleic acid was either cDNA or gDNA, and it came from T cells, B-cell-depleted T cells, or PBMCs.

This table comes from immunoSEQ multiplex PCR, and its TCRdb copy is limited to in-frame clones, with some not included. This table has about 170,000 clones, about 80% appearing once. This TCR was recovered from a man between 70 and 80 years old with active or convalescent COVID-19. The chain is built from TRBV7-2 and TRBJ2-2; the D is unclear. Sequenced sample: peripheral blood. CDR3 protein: CASSLQRHTGELFF. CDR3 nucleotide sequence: TGTGCCAGCAGCCTCCAGCGACACACCGGGGAGCTGTTTTTT.